This is a list of T cell receptor beta chains from one sample in a study of cytomegalovirus exposure and HLA in healthy donors. The protocol was immunoSEQ multiplex PCR, while the TCRdb copy is restricted to in-frame clones and leaves out a portion. This sample has over 200,000 clones; about 83% occur once, and the top ten carry around 1.2%. The sample comprised PBMCs. The receptors stem from a human donor in good health. Each CDR3 is given with its conserved first and last residue. The D gene is left open where the match is weak. Where a row states a size, it is once, few, many or the class of an expanded clone; other rows omit it.

CDR3aa	CDR3nt	v_gene	abundance	d_gene	j_gene
CASSPGQGNEKLFF	TGTGCCAGCTCACCTGGACAGGGTAATGAAAAACTGTTTTTT	TRBV18	.	TRBD1	TRBJ1-4
CASSGLATGIQYF	TGTGCCAGCTCGGGACTAGCGACCGGCATTCAGTACTTC	TRBV6-6	.	TRBD2	TRBJ2-4
CAWQPPGWANEKLFF	TGTGCCTGGCAGCCCCCAGGGTGGGCTAATGAAAAACTGTTTTTT	TRBV30	.	.	TRBJ1-4
CASSLGLAGADEQFF	TGCGCCAGCAGCTTGGGACTAGCGGGAGCGGATGAGCAGTTCTTC	TRBV5-1	.	TRBD2	TRBJ2-1
CASSPTGQPRSYEQYF	TGTGCCAGCAGCCCAACCGGACAGCCAAGGTCCTACGAGCAGTACTTC	TRBV27	once	.	TRBJ2-7
CASSLGGTSGSSYNEQFF	TGCGCCAGCAGCCTAGGCGGGACTAGCGGGAGCTCCTACAATGAGCAGTTCTTC	TRBV5-1	.	TRBD2	TRBJ2-1
CASRWRESWNNEQFF	TGTGCCAGCAGGTGGCGGGAATCTTGGAACAATGAGCAGTTCTTC	TRBV6-5	once	.	TRBJ2-1
CASSATTSREQYF	TGCGCCAGCAGCGCAACGACTTCCCGGGAGCAGTACTTC	TRBV5-1	.	.	TRBJ2-7
CASNAPGGVTQYF	TGTGCCAGTAACGCTCCCGGGGGGGTGACCCAGTACTTC	TRBV19	.	TRBD2	TRBJ2-5
CASSFQGDTGELFF	TGTGCCAGCTCATTCCAGGGGGACACCGGGGAGCTGTTTTTT	TRBV27	few	TRBD1	TRBJ2-2
CASSLVARGGYNEQFF	TGTGCCAGCAGCTTAGTGGCGCGGGGGGGGTACAATGAGCAGTTCTTC	TRBV7-2	.	TRBD2	TRBJ2-1
CASSLYPPAGGASYEQYF	TGTGCCAGCAGCTTATACCCCCCCGCGGGGGGCGCTTCCTACGAGCAGTACTTC	TRBV7-3	few	TRBD2	TRBJ2-7
CASSLQDSSYEQYF	TGTGCCAGCAGCTTACAGGATTCCTCCTACGAGCAGTACTTC	TRBV7-9	.	.	TRBJ2-7
CASKAGGSYEQYF	TGTGCCAGCAAAGCGGGGGGATCCTACGAGCAGTACTTC	TRBV27	few	TRBD2	TRBJ2-7
CASSPVSFQGTGNTIYF	TGTGCCAGCTCACCAGTATCGTTCCAGGGCACTGGAAACACCATATATTTT	TRBV18	.	.	TRBJ1-3
CASSVGQGFYNEQFF	TGCGCCAGCAGCGTGGGACAGGGGTTTTACAATGAGCAGTTCTTC	TRBV5-1	.	TRBD1	TRBJ2-1
CATGVAGGPGETQYF	TGTGCCACGGGAGTGGCGGGAGGGCCCGGGGAGACCCAGTACTTC	TRBV6-5	once	TRBD2	TRBJ2-5
CASSLEGGDGGYEQYF	TGTGCTAGCAGCTTAGAGGGCGGAGACGGAGGCTACGAGCAGTACTTC	TRBV7-7	.	.	TRBJ2-7
CASGTGGIGSPYEQYF	TGTGCCAGTGGGACAGGGGGGATCGGTTCTCCTTACGAGCAGTACTTC	TRBV25-1	.	TRBD1	TRBJ2-7
CASSERRVGLSSYNEQFF	TGTGCCAGCAGTGAACGGAGGGTTGGGTTGAGCTCCTACAATGAGCAGTTCTTC	TRBV6-1	.	.	TRBJ2-1